This T cell receptor (beta chain) was profiled in a study of blood T cell repertoires in COVID-19 (dated by TCRdb to between 2020 and 2021). Turning to the overall study: Samples from collaborators originated in the United States, Italy and Spain and spanned both the acute and convalescent phases of COVID-19. Where available, HLA class I and class II types were obtained from metadata supplied by the sample provider rather than from assay-based typing. Deeply sampled blood TCRbeta repertoires from subjects exposed to, actively infected with, or recovered from COVID-19 were included in the dataset. The repertoires were released in a freely available public database intended as a resource for research on the immune response to SARS-CoV-2. Sample metadata almost always included a de-identified subject ID, COVID-19 status, age in years and sex. The material from the prospective study consisted of cDNA or gDNA derived from T cells, B-cell-depleted T cells, or PBMCs. The samples were drawn from the first 160 participants of the ongoing ImmuneRACE study and from more than 1,000 subjects provided by 6 global collaborators.

One collaborating source in Seattle enrolled patients during active infection and followed them longitudinally through the course of disease. The collaborating institutions used their own protocols to collect whole blood in K2EDTA tubes. For TCRbeta analysis, collaborator samples were shipped as frozen whole blood, as isolated PBMCs, or as DNA extracted from either sample type. General study outcomes and caveats: Clinical and demographic metadata were provided uncurated, with the amount varying by source and participant.

TCRbeta CDR3 regions were amplified from genomic DNA by means of the immunoSEQ Assay, a bias-controlled multiplex PCR. The original methods were these. The number of nucleated cells in each sample was estimated by amplification of reference gene primers within the assay. Sequence reads were collapsed and filtered to measure the absolute abundance of every unique TCRbeta CDR3 rearrangement. For each sample, productive Simpson clonality was calculated by taking the square root of Simpson's diversity index across productive rearrangements. TCRdb mirrors the immuneACCESS table, restricted to in-frame sequences. Some clones are absent from its copies; in checked studies, under half trace to an unresolved V gene, and the reason for the others is unknown. V and J calls and clone size are as listed in that table; D and trimming were resolved from the DNA. The sample includes under 200,000 clones, with about 90% observed a single time. Roughly 11% of the sample is held by the ten biggest clonotypes.

Note on this clone: No cognate antigen has been identified for it. The record has no base qualities; no much larger clone is one base away.

The germline V gene provides CDR1 KGHSH and CDR2 LQKENI. Trimmed from V: 3 bases; trimmed from J: 2 bases; junction bases lacking a gene match: 4. Including cysteine and phenylalanine, the CDR3 has 16 amino acids. CDR3 DNA only is kept here, 48 bases in frame from base 1. The chain is made from TRBV18 and TRBJ2-3; TRBD2 matches 11 bases in the middle. Material for sequencing was peripheral blood. This clonotype was sampled from a woman aged 60-75 years with COVID-19, enrolled during active disease. Here is the DNA: TGTGCCAGCTCACCTTTAGCGGGAGGGCTCACAGATACGCAGTATTTT. Translation gives CASSPLAGGLTDTQYF.